A selection of T cell receptor beta chains follows, all from one sample in a study of identifying expanded T cells in peripheral blood. The data were produced by immunoSEQ multiplex PCR, yet TCRdb's version contains in-frame clones alone and is incomplete. Of some 91,000 clones listed, approximately 88% are singletons. Sequencing was done on a sample of blood. The receptor source for this set is a person aged 18 to 70 in good health. Both conserved end residues are part of each CDR3. Fields, in order: V gene, clone size, D gene, J gene, CDR3 DNA, CDR3 protein. D genes are given only for firm matches. Only part of the rows carry a size: once, few, many, or a class if the clone is expanded.

V gene: TRBV6-1; clone size: NA; D gene: TRBD1; J gene: TRBJ1-1; CDR3 DNA: TGTGCCAGCAGTGAACGTACAGGGGTCACTGAAGCTTTCTTT; CDR3 protein: CASSERTGVTEAFF
V gene: TRBV6-1; clone size: many; D gene: NA; J gene: TRBJ2-2; CDR3 DNA: TGTGCCAGCAGTGAAATGCCGGGACACGGAACCGGGGAGCTGTTTTTT; CDR3 protein: CASSEMPGHGTGELFF
V gene: TRBV5-1; clone size: NA; D gene: NA; J gene: TRBJ2-3; CDR3 DNA: TGCGCCAGCAGCTTGCGTTCTAGCACAGATACGCAGTATTTT; CDR3 protein: CASSLRSSTDTQYF
V gene: TRBV6-1; clone size: few; D gene: TRBD1; J gene: TRBJ1-4; CDR3 DNA: TGTGCCAGCAGTGACGGCGACGGACAGGGCCCGATTCGCTCGTTTTTT; CDR3 protein: CASSDGDGQGPIRSFF
V gene: TRBV6-4; clone size: NA; D gene: TRBD2; J gene: TRBJ2-1; CDR3 DNA: TGTGCCAGCAGCGCCCTAGCGGGAGGGTCCAATGAGCAGTTCTTC; CDR3 protein: CASSALAGGSNEQFF
V gene: TRBV30; clone size: NA; D gene: NA; J gene: TRBJ2-5; CDR3 DNA: TGTGCCTGGGGGGAGGGACAGACTCAAGAGACCCAGTACTTC; CDR3 protein: CAWGEGQTQETQYF
V gene: TRBV2; clone size: few; D gene: NA; J gene: TRBJ2-2; CDR3 DNA: TGTGCCAGCCGACTTAGCCCCGGGGAGCTGTTTTTT; CDR3 protein: CASRLSPGELFF
V gene: TRBV28; clone size: NA; D gene: TRBD2; J gene: TRBJ2-3; CDR3 DNA: TGTGCCAGCAGTTTATGGGCGGGAGCGGGAACAGATACGCAGTATTTT; CDR3 protein: CASSLWAGAGTDTQYF
V gene: TRBV11-2; clone size: NA; D gene: NA; J gene: TRBJ2-1; CDR3 DNA: TGTGCCAGCAGCTCACTTCCGGGACGGGAGCAGTTCTTC; CDR3 protein: CASSSLPGREQFF
V gene: TRBV6-1; clone size: NA; D gene: NA; J gene: TRBJ2-5; CDR3 DNA: TGTGCCAGCACTACCGGGACCAAAAGGGAGACCCAGTACTTC; CDR3 protein: CASTTGTKRETQYF
V gene: TRBV6-5; clone size: NA; D gene: TRBD1; J gene: TRBJ2-7; CDR3 DNA: TGTGCCAGCAGTTACTACAGGGGCCGGAGCTCCTACGAGCAGTACTTC; CDR3 protein: CASSYYRGRSSYEQYF
V gene: TRBV23-1; clone size: NA; D gene: TRBD2; J gene: TRBJ2-5; CDR3 DNA: TGCGCCAGCACCCTGCTGGGGGAGGGAACCGAAGAGACCCAGTACTTC; CDR3 protein: CASTLLGEGTEETQYF
V gene: TRBV19; clone size: NA; D gene: NA; J gene: TRBJ1-1; CDR3 DNA: TGTGCCAGTAGTATAGTAACCGGGACCGCAATGACGAACACTGAAGCTTTCTTT; CDR3 protein: CASSIVTGTAMTNTEAFF
V gene: TRBV7-6; clone size: NA; D gene: NA; J gene: TRBJ2-5; CDR3 DNA: TGTGCCAGCAGCTTTCAATGGGGGACCCAAGAGACCCAGTACTTC; CDR3 protein: CASSFQWGTQETQYF
V gene: TRBV6-4; clone size: NA; D gene: NA; J gene: TRBJ2-3; CDR3 DNA: TGTGCCAGCAGTGACTCCGGGGGCGGTACAGATACGCAGTATTTT; CDR3 protein: CASSDSGGGTDTQYF
V gene: TRBV5-5; clone size: NA; D gene: TRBD1; J gene: TRBJ1-1; CDR3 DNA: TGTGCCAGCAGCGCCACAGGGGGGAACACTGAAGCTTTCTTT; CDR3 protein: CASSATGGNTEAFF
V gene: TRBV6-5; clone size: NA; D gene: NA; J gene: TRBJ2-7; CDR3 DNA: TGTGCCACCAAGGGGGGATTATCCTACGAGCAGTACTTC; CDR3 protein: CATKGGLSYEQYF
V gene: TRBV5-4; clone size: NA; D gene: TRBD1; J gene: TRBJ1-5; CDR3 DNA: TGTGCCAGCAGCTTGGATGGGACAGATAATCAGCCCCAGCATTTT; CDR3 protein: CASSLDGTDNQPQHF
V gene: TRBV28; clone size: NA; D gene: NA; J gene: TRBJ2-7; CDR3 DNA: TGTGCCAGCAGTATCAGGGTGATGGACTCCTACGAGCAGTACTTC; CDR3 protein: CASSIRVMDSYEQYF
V gene: TRBV11-2; clone size: NA; D gene: TRBD2; J gene: TRBJ2-7; CDR3 DNA: TGTGCCAGCAGCCGCGCAGGGACCCTAGCGGGAGGGCCGGGTTACGAGCAGTACTTC; CDR3 protein: CASSRAGTLAGGPGYEQYF
V gene: TRBV6-1; clone size: once; D gene: NA; J gene: TRBJ1-1; CDR3 DNA: TGTGCCAGCAGTGAAAAGGGGGAGGGCACTGAAGCTTTCTTT; CDR3 protein: CASSEKGEGTEAFF
V gene: TRBV7-9; clone size: NA; D gene: TRBD1; J gene: TRBJ2-5; CDR3 DNA: TGTGCCAGCAGCTGGCTCAGAGGACAGGGGCGGGAGACCCAGTACTTC; CDR3 protein: CASSWLRGQGRETQYF
V gene: TRBV9; clone size: NA; D gene: NA; J gene: TRBJ2-5; CDR3 DNA: TGTGCCAGCAGCGTAGACCCCGAGAAGACCCAGTACTTC; CDR3 protein: CASSVDPEKTQYF
V gene: TRBV18; clone size: few; D gene: NA; J gene: TRBJ2-2; CDR3 DNA: TGTGCCAGCTCACACTCGACCAACTCGGAGGTCACCGGGGAGCTGTTTTTT; CDR3 protein: CASSHSTNSEVTGELFF
V gene: TRBV2; clone size: once; D gene: NA; J gene: TRBJ2-1; CDR3 DNA: TGTGCCAGCAGTGAAGCGCCAGGTCTTGGGGGCAATGAGCAGTTCTTC; CDR3 protein: CASSEAPGLGGNEQFF
V gene: TRBV14; clone size: NA; D gene: NA; J gene: TRBJ2-5; CDR3 DNA: TGTGCCAGCAGCCAAGAAAGAGAGACCCAGTACTTC; CDR3 protein: CASSQERETQYF
V gene: TRBV4-2; clone size: once; D gene: TRBD2; J gene: TRBJ2-3; CDR3 DNA: TGTGCCAGCAGCCAAGCCCCGGGACTAGGTGAGGATACGCAGTATTTT; CDR3 protein: CASSQAPGLGEDTQYF
V gene: TRBV6-1; clone size: NA; D gene: NA; J gene: TRBJ2-7; CDR3 DNA: TGTGCCAGCAGTCCGACAGAAACCTACGAGCAGTACTTC; CDR3 protein: CASSPTETYEQYF
V gene: TRBV6-4; clone size: NA; D gene: TRBD2; J gene: TRBJ2-1; CDR3 DNA: TGTGCCAGCAGTGACGACCCTAGCGGGGCCAATGAGCAGTTCTTC; CDR3 protein: CASSDDPSGANEQFF
V gene: TRBV27; clone size: NA; D gene: NA; J gene: TRBJ2-7; CDR3 DNA: TGTGCCAGCAGTTTATCGGAGGGGGGGTCACAGTACTTC; CDR3 protein: CASSLSEGGSQYF
V gene: TRBV5-1; clone size: NA; D gene: NA; J gene: TRBJ1-6; CDR3 DNA: TGCGCCAGCAGCTCGGGAGACAGCTCCTATAATTCACCCCTCCACTTT; CDR3 protein: CASSSGDSSYNSPLHF
V gene: TRBV6-1; clone size: NA; D gene: NA; J gene: TRBJ1-2; CDR3 DNA: TGTGCCAGCAGTGGGTTAGGCACTAACTATGGCTACACCTTC; CDR3 protein: CASSGLGTNYGYTF
V gene: TRBV6-1; clone size: NA; D gene: TRBD1; J gene: TRBJ2-3; CDR3 DNA: TGTGCCAGCAGTGAAAGCCCGGGACAGGAGAGACCTACAGATACGCAGTATTTT; CDR3 protein: CASSESPGQERPTDTQYF
V gene: TRBV29-1; clone size: NA; D gene: NA; J gene: TRBJ2-7; CDR3 DNA: TGCAGCGTTGTGGAGGACTACGAGCAGTACTTC; CDR3 protein: CSVVEDYEQYF
V gene: TRBV27; clone size: NA; D gene: TRBD1; J gene: TRBJ1-4; CDR3 DNA: TGTGCCAGCAGTTCGGACAGGCGCCCTAATGAAAAACTGTTTTTT; CDR3 protein: CASSSDRRPNEKLFF
V gene: TRBV30; clone size: NA; D gene: NA; J gene: TRBJ1-1; CDR3 DNA: TGTGCCTGGAGTAGGATGGGCACTGAAGCTTTCTTT; CDR3 protein: CAWSRMGTEAFF
V gene: TRBV21-1; clone size: NA; D gene: NA; J gene: TRBJ1-5; CDR3 DNA: TGTGCCAGCAGCCCACGGGACGGCTGGGCACCTAGCAATCAGCCCCAGCATTTT; CDR3 protein: CASSPRDGWAPSNQPQHF
V gene: TRBV10-3; clone size: NA; D gene: NA; J gene: TRBJ2-3; CDR3 DNA: TGTGCCATCAGTGAAGGTGGGAGTGTAGATACGCAGTATTTT; CDR3 protein: CAISEGGSVDTQYF
V gene: TRBV27; clone size: NA; D gene: TRBD1; J gene: TRBJ2-3; CDR3 DNA: TGTGCCAGCAGTTTAATGCAGGGGGCAGATACGCAGTATTTT; CDR3 protein: CASSLMQGADTQYF